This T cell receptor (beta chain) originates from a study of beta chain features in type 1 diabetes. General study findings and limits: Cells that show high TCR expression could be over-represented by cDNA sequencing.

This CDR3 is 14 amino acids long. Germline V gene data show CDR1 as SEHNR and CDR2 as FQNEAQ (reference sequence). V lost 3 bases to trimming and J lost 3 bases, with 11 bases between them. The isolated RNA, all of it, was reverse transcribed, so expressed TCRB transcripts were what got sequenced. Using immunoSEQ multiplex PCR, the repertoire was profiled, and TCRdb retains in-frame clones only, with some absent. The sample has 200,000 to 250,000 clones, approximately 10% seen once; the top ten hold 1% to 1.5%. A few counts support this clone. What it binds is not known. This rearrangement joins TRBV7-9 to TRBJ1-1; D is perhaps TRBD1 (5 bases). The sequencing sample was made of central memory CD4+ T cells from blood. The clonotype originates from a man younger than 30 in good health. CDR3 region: CASSLRGGDTEAFF. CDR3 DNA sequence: TGTGCCAGCAGCTTGAGGGGAGGGGACACTGAAGCTTTCTTT.